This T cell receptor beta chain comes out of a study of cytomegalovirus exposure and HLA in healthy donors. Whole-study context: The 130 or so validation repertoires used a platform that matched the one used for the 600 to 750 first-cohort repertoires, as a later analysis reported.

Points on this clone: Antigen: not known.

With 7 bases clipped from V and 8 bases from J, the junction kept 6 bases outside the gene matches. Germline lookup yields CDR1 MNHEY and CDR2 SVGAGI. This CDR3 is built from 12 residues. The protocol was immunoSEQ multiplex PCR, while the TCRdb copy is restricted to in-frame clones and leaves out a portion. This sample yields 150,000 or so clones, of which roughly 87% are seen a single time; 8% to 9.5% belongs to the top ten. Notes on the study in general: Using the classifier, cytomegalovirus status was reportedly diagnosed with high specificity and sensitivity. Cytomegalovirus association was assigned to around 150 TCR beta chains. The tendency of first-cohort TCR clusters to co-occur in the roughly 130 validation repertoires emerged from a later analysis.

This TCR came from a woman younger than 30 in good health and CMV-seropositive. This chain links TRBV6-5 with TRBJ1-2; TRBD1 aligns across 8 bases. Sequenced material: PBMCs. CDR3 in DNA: TGTGCCAGCAAACCAGGGGGCGAAGGCTACACCTTC. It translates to CASKPGGEGYTF.